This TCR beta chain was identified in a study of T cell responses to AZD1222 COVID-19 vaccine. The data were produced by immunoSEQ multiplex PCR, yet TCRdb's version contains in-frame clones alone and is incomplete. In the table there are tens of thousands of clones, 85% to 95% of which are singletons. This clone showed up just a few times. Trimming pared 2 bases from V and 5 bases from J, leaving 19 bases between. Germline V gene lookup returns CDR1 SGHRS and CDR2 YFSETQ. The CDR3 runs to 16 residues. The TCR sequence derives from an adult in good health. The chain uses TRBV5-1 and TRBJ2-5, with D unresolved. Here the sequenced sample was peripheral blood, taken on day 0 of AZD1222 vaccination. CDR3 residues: CASSLSITPRAETQYF. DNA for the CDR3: TGCGCCAGCAGCTTAAGTATTACTCCCCGGGCGGAGACCCAGTACTTC.